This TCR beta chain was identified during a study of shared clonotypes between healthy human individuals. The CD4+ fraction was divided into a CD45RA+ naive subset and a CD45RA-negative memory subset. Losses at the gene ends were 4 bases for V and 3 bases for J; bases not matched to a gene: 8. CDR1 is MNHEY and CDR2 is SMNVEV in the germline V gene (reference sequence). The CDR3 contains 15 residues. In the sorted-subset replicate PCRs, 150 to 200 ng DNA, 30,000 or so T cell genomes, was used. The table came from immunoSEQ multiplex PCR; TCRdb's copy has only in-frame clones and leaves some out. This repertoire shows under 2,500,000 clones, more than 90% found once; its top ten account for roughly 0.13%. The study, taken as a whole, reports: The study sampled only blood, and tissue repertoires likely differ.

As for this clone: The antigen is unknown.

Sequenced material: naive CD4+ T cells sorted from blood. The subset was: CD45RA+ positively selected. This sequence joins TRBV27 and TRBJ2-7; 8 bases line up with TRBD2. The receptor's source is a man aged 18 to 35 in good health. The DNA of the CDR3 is TGTGCCAGCAGTTCGGGGGGAGCGGGAGTCTACGAGCAGTACTTC. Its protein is CASSSGGAGVYEQYF.